What follows is one TCR beta chain and its context. Antigen: not known. These data are taken from a study of cytotoxic CD8 clonotypes in ibrutinib-treated CLL. Study-wide points: Researchers report that baseline clonality outpaced age-matched healthy donors and tracked circulating CD8+ T-cell counts. Sample timing was unmatched between remission and later-progressing patients; lymph nodes unstudied.

The assay was immunoSEQ multiplex PCR, and TCRdb's table has in-frame clones only and misses some. The top ten hold less than 4% of the sample, which has some 140,000 clones, around 84% seen once. CDR1 MGHRA and CDR2 YSYEKL come from the germline V gene. V lost 4 bases, J lost 0 bases, and 8 bases lay in between. This CDR3 is built from 14 residues. The V and J genes are TRBV4-1 and TRBJ2-3, with D perhaps matching TRBD1 or TRBD2 (5 bases each). The sequencing used PBMCs, collected after 24 months of ibrutinib treatment. The TCR comes from a human donor with chronic lymphocytic leukemia. The chain's CDR3 is CASSLWGSTDTQYF. The CDR3 DNA follows: TGCGCCAGCAGCCTTTGGGGGAGCACAGATACGCAGTATTTT.